The clone carrying this T cell receptor beta chain was found a few times. This specimen comes from a study of early T cells in non-severe SARS-CoV-2 infection. About the research overall: Chains stayed unpaired after sequencing of bulk RNA from unsorted whole blood.

Trimming pared 4 bases from V and 0 bases from J, leaving 7 bases between. The CDR3 is 13 residues long. Germline CDR1 reads MNHEY; CDR2 reads SMNVEV (reference sequence). Individually, cDNA molecules had unique molecular identifiers attached to them. TCRdb itself ran the 5' RACE reads through MiXCR, one entry per CDR3 protein. The sample shows 98,000 or so distinct CDR3 sequences, about 10% of them seen only once. The chain uses TRBV27 and TRBJ2-7; no firm D call. This TCR derives from an adult who was a healthcare worker with PCR-confirmed SARS-CoV-2 infection or an uninfected control (not recorded which). The sequencing input was whole blood. The CDR3 reads CASSSIPSYEQYF. CDR3 DNA sequence: TGTGCCAGCAGTTCTATTCCCTCCTACGAGCAGTACTTC.